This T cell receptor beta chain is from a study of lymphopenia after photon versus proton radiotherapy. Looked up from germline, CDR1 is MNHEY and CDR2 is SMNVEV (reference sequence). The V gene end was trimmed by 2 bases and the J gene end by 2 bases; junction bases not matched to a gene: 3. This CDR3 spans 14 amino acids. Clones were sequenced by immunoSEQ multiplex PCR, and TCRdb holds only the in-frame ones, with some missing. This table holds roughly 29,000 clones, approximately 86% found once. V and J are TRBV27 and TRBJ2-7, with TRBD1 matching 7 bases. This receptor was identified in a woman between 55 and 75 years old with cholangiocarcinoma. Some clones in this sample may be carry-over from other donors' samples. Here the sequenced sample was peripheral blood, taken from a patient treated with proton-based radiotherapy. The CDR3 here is CASSLAGTAYEQYF. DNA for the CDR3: TGTGCCAGCAGTTTAGCCGGGACAGCCTACGAGCAGTACTTC.